This T cell receptor beta chain was retrieved from a study of shared clonotypes between healthy human individuals. This CDR3 is built from 18 residues. From germline, CDR1 is MGHRA and CDR2 YSYEKL. Deletions cut 0 bases from V and 5 bases from J, with 22 bases between. This clone was seen ten or more times. The antigen is unknown. Unsorted samples used about 90 million PBMCs for genomic DNA. Study outcomes and limitations: Only blood underwent sampling, and tissue repertoires likely differ.

Measured with immunoSEQ multiplex PCR; TCRdb has only the in-frame clones, and not every one. This sample has some 500,000 clones; 70% to 80% occur once, and the top ten carry approximately 12%. The TCR was taken from a woman between 40 and 50 years old in good health. Some clones in this sample may be carry-over from other donors' samples. The rearrangement uses TRBV4-1 and TRBJ2-5; possibly TRBD2 for D (5 bases). Input material: PBMCs. The CDR3 DNA is TGCGCCAGCAGCCAAGACCCGCCCGCCGGGCGGGTCGGTGAGACCCAGTACTTC. It codes for CASSQDPPAGRVGETQYF.